Sequencing of this T cell receptor beta chain was carried out in a study of T cells in Graves' hyperthyroidism and ophthalmopathy. This clonotype turned up a few times. Trimming cost V 5 bases and J 7 bases, with 21 bases left between them. The CDR3 sequence is 16 residues long. Germline V gene lookup returns CDR1 SGHTA and CDR2 FQGNSA. Exclusion criteria comprised uncontrolled infection, other autoimmune disease, pregnancy or lactation. Using RNA transcripts as the source, TCR beta CDR3 regions were amplified. In the first-round RT-PCR of the TCR CDR3, the HTBI primer set was used. MiXCR, applied by TCRdb to the multiplex PCR reads, yields one record per CDR3 protein. Among approximately 640,000 distinct CDR3 sequences, around 15% were seen once, and the ten largest hold 3% to 4.5%.

V and J are TRBV7-2 and TRBJ2-1, with D perhaps TRBD1 or TRBD2 (7 bases each). The receptor comes from a woman under 40 with Graves' hyperthyroidism. The sequenced sample was blood. CDR3 DNA sequence: TGTGCCAGCAGCGGGAGGGGGCCGGGGAACAGTAATGAGCAGTTCTTC. It yields the protein CASSGRGPGNSNEQFF.